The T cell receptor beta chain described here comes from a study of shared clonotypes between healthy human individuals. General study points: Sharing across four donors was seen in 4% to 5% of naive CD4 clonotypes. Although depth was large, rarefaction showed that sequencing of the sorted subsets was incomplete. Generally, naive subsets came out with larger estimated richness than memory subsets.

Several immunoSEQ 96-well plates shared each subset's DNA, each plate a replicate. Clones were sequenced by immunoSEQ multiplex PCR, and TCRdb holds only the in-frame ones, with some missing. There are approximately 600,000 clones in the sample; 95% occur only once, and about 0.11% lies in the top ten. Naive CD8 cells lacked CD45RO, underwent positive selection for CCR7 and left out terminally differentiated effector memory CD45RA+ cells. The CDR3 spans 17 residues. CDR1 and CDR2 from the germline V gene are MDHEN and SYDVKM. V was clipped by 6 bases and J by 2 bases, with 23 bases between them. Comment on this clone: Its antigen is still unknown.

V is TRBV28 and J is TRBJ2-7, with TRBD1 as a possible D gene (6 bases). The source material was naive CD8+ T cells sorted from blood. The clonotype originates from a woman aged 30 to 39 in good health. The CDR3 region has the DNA TGTGCCAGCAGCCTCACCGTAACAGGGCCCCTTACCTACGAGCAGTACTTC. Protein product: CASSLTVTGPLTYEQYF.